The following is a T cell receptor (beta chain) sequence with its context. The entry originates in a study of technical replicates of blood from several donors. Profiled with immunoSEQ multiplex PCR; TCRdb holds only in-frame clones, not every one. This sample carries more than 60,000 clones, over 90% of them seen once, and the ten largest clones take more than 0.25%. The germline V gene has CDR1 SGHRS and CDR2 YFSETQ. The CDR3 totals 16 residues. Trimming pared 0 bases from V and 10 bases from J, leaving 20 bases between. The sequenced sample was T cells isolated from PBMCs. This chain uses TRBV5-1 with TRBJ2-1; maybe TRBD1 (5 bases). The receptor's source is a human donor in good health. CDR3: CASSLDPNRKSEEQFF. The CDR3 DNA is TGCGCCAGCAGCTTGGACCCGAACAGGAAGTCGGAGGAGCAGTTCTTC.